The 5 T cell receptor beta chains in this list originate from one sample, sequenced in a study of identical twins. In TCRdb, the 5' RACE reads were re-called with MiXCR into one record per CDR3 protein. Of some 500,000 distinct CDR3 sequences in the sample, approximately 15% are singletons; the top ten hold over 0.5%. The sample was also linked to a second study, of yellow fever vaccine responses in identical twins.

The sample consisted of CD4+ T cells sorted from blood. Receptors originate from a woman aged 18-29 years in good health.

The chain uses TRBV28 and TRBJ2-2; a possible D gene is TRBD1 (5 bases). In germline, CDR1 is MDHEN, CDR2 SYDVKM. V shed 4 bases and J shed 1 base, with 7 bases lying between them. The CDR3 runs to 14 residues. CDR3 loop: CASSWTWNTGELFF. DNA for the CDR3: TGTGCCAGCAGTTGGACATGGAACACCGGGGAGCTGTTTTTT.

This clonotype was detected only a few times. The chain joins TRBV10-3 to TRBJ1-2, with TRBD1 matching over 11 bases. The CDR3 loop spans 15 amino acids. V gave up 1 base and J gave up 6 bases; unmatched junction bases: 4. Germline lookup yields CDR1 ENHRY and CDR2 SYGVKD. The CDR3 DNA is TGTGCCATCAGTGAGTTACCGGGACAGGGGGATGGCTACACCTTC. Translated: CAISELPGQGDGYTF.

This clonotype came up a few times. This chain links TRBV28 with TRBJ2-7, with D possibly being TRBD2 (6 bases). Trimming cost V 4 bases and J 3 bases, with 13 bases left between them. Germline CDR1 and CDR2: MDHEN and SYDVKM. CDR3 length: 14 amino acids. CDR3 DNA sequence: TGTGCCAGCAGTTCCCCGGGGGTCTTCTACGAGCAGTACTTC. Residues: CASSSPGVFYEQYF.

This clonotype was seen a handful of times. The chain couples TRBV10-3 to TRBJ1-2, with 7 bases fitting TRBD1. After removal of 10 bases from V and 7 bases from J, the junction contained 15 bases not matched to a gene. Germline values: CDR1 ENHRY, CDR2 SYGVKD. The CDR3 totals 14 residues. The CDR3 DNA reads TGTGCCACCCTGTTAGTAGGGGGCGAGGGTGGCTACACCTTC. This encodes CATLLVGGEGGYTF.

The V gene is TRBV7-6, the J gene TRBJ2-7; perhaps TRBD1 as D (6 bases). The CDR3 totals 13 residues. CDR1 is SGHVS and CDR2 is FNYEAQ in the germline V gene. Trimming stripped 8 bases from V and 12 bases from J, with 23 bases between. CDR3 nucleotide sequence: TGTGCCAGCTCATCCGACAGACAGGTTGGCTTGTACTTC. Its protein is CASSSDRQVGLYF.